These 15 T cell receptor beta chains were all obtained from the same sample, sequenced in a study of blood T cells in healthy people across ages. The authors ran a second PCR of roughly 6 to 12 cycles using a sample-barcoded 5' primer and a J-beta primer mix. TCRdb re-analysed the 5' RACE reads in MiXCR, keeping a single row per CDR3 protein. The table lists 800,000 to 950,000 distinct CDR3 sequences, roughly 34% of them singletons. The specimen was blood. The receptors were gathered from a man younger than 30 in good health.

J is TRBJ2-3 and V is TRBV6-6; 9 bases align to TRBD1. J was trimmed by 4 bases and V by 10 bases; bases with no gene match: 12. Germline V gene sequence: CDR1 MNHNY, CDR2 SVGAGI (reference sequence). The CDR3 extends over 15 amino acids. CDR3 residues: CANSNGDRVPDTQYF. The CDR3 DNA reads TGTGCCAACAGCAACGGGGACAGGGTTCCAGATACGCAGTATTTT.

The gene calls are TRBV2 and TRBJ1-2; D unclear. Trimming shortened V by 2 bases and J by 2 bases, and 6 bases separated the two germline ends. CDR3 size: 13 residues. Germline CDR1 SNHLY, CDR2 FYNNEI. The CDR3 sequence is CASSELGNYGYTF. CDR3 nucleotides: TGTGCCAGCAGTGAATTGGGCAACTATGGCTACACCTTC. Together with reference TRBV2 and TRBJ1-2, the CDR3 gives the full variable domain: EPEVTQTPSHQVTQMGQEVILRCVPISNHLYFYWYRQILGQKVEFLVSFYNNEISEKSEIFDDQFSVERPDGSNFTLKIRSTKLEDSAMYFCASSELGNYGYTFGSGTRLTVV.

This clonotype was counted many times. The V and J genes are TRBV20-1 and TRBJ2-3; the D is unclear. The CDR3 sequence is 16 residues long. V lost 4 bases and J 4 bases, leaving 21 bases between the germline ends. Germline loops: CDR1 DFQATT, CDR2 SNEGSKA (reference sequence). CDR3 DNA sequence: TGCAGTGCTAATGAGGCCCGCACGGGTTTCGCAGATACGCAGTATTTT. Its protein is CSANEARTGFADTQYF.

The V gene is TRBV7-9, the J gene TRBJ1-4, with D tentatively TRBD1 (6 bases). Germline CDR1 is SEHNR and CDR2 is FQNEAQ (reference sequence). This CDR3 is 16 amino acids long. V was clipped by 5 bases and J by 0 bases, with 13 bases between them. As DNA, the CDR3 is TGTGCCAGCAGCCCCCGACAGGCTACAACTAATGAAAAACTGTTTTTT. Residues: CASSPRQATTNEKLFF.

The rearrangement joins TRBV6-5 to TRBJ2-2; TRBD1 is a possible D gene (5 bases). Germline V gene lookup returns CDR1 MNHEY and CDR2 SVGAGI. The CDR3 consists of 15 residues. V was pared by 10 bases and J by 2 bases, with 17 bases between. CDR3 coding DNA: TGTGCCACCTTGGGGCTCTCAAGTAACACCGGGGAGCTGTTTTTT. Its translation is CATLGLSSNTGELFF.

In this sample, this clonotype turned up a few times. This CDR3 reads CSVGQGGNEQFF. CDR3 DNA sequence: TGCAGCGTTGGACAGGGGGGCAATGAGCAGTTCTTC. The chain uses TRBV29-1 and TRBJ2-1, with 9 bases aligning to TRBD1. V gave up 4 bases and J gave up 6 bases; unmatched junction bases: 1. The germline gives CDR1 SQVTM, CDR2 ANQGSEA. The CDR3 runs to 12 residues.

This clonotype was found a few times. The J gene is TRBJ1-1, the V gene TRBV7-2; unclear D gene. The CDR3 runs 16 residues. V dropped 5 bases and J dropped 1 base, with 17 bases sitting between them. Per germline, CDR1 SGHTA and CDR2 FQGNSA. CDR3 region: CASSRTPPGPNTEAFF. CDR3 DNA: TGTGCCAGCAGCCGGACTCCCCCAGGCCCGAACACTGAAGCTTTCTTT.

V usage is TRBV20-1 and J usage is TRBJ1-1; D gene uncertain. The CDR3 runs to 13 residues. The V end was cut by 5 bases, the J end by 3 bases, with 13 bases between. Germline values: CDR1 DFQATT, CDR2 SNEGSKA (reference sequence). The CDR3 is CSAGRHIDTEAFF. In nucleotides, the CDR3 is TGCAGTGCTGGCCGACACATAGACACTGAAGCTTTCTTT.

The chain employs TRBV12-3 or TRBV12-4 and TRBJ2-7; D unresolved. The CDR3 is 15 residues long. Trimming took off 2 bases at V and 3 bases at J, with 14 bases between the two ends. The CDR3 sequence is CASSLQRSPGYEQYF. The CDR3 nucleotides read TGTGCCAGCAGTTTACAAAGAAGTCCGGGCTACGAGCAGTACTTC.

This clonotype was seen a handful of times. V gene TRBV7-9 combines with J gene TRBJ2-1; D call uncertain. CDR1 and CDR2 from the germline V gene are SEHNR and FQNEAQ (reference sequence). Trimming removed 5 bases from V and 8 bases from J, with 22 bases in between. The CDR3 spans 16 residues. In DNA form, the CDR3 reads TGTGCCAGCAGCCCACCAAACTTGTTTCCCCGCGATGAGCAGTTCTTC. It codes for CASSPPNLFPRDEQFF. The full variable domain, rest sourced from reference TRBV7-9 and TRBJ2-1, is DTGVSQNPRHKITKRGQNVTFRCDPISEHNRLYWYRQTLGQGPEFLTYFQNEAQLEKSRLLSDRFSAERPKGSFSTLEIQRTEQGDSAMYLCASSPPNLFPRDEQFFGPGTRLTVL.

This clonotype has just one count. The chain has TRBV7-9 and TRBJ1-4, with 8 positions matching TRBD1. The CDR3 has 15 amino acids. The trim removed 5 bases at V and 5 bases at J, leaving 7 bases unmatched. The germline V gene has CDR1 SEHNR and CDR2 FQNEAQ (reference sequence). The CDR3 loop reads CASSPSDRENEKLFF. CDR3 DNA sequence: TGTGCCAGCAGCCCATCGGACAGGGAGAATGAAAAACTGTTTTTT.

This clonotype was counted once. A single base separates this from a much larger clone, so it may be a read error. The gene calls are TRBV29-1 and TRBJ2-1; D gene uncertain. CDR3 size: 16 residues. V was shortened by 0 bases and J by 0 bases, with 12 bases between the two germline ends. Germline assignment: CDR1 SQVTM and CDR2 ANQGSEA. CDR3 in amino acids: CSVEDREVISYNEQFF. CDR3 bases: TGCAGCGTTGAAGATCGAGAGGTGATCTCCTACAATGAGCAGTTCTTC.

The rearrangement uses TRBV27 and TRBJ1-6; TRBD1 might be the D (5 bases). The CDR3 is 16 amino acids. Trimming took off 2 bases at V and 9 bases at J, with 17 bases between the two ends. Germline V gene lookup returns CDR1 MNHEY and CDR2 SMNVEV (reference sequence). CDR3 coding DNA: TGTGCCAGCAGTTTAGGGGCGCCGGGGTATGGTTCACCCCTCCACTTT. This gives the protein CASSLGAPGYGSPLHF.

This clonotype was seen only once. The V call is TRBV5-1, the J call TRBJ2-1; D possibly corresponds to TRBD1 (5 bases). The CDR3 spans 15 residues. CDR1 is SGHRS, CDR2 YFSETQ, per germline. Trimming removed 4 bases from V and 4 bases from J, with 15 bases in between. The CDR3 bases are TGCGCCAGCAGCGAGGATGCACAGGTATACAATGAGCAGTTCTTC. Protein: CASSEDAQVYNEQFF.

This clonotype has just a few counts. This chain uses TRBV7-2 with TRBJ1-4, with TRBD1 identical over 7 bases. The V gene's germline CDR1 is SGHTA and CDR2 FQGNSA. This CDR3 is 17 amino acids long. J was trimmed by 3 bases and V by 5 bases; bases with no gene match: 12. CDR3 residues: CASSQGTGDVANEKLFF. The CDR3 coding sequence is TGTGCCAGCAGCCAGGGTACAGGGGATGTGGCTAATGAAAAACTGTTTTTT.